What follows are 5 T cell receptor beta chains derived from one specimen sequenced in a study of glioma-infiltrating T cells after dendritic cell vaccination. As for time point: after dendritic cell vaccination, including at tumor progression/relapse. Sequencing used immunoSEQ multiplex PCR; TCRdb keeps in-frame clones, though not all of them. The repertoire holds approximately 85,000 clones, with around 84% as singletons. The sample was blood, taken after dendritic cell vaccination. The receptors derive from a human donor with glioblastoma.

The J gene is TRBJ2-7, the V gene TRBV6-5, with 7 bases identical to TRBD1. J gave up 0 bases and V 2 bases, and 1 base lay outside the gene matches. The CDR3 loop spans 14 amino acids. The germline V gene has CDR1 MNHEY and CDR2 SVGAGI. Here the CDR3 DNA reads TGTGCCAGCAGTTACGGGACAGACTCCTACGAGCAGTACTTC. This sequence encodes CASSYGTDSYEQYF.

The chain combines TRBV6-6 with TRBJ2-1; perhaps TRBD1 as D (5 bases). The CDR3 sequence is 15 residues long. The germline V gene has CDR1 MNHNY and CDR2 SVGAGI (reference sequence). V was trimmed by 0 bases and J by 8 bases, leaving 14 bases between them. CDR3 in DNA: TGTGCCAGCAGTTACTCGTGGGGCCAGAACCATGAGCAGTTCTTC. Translation gives CASSYSWGQNHEQFF.

The gene calls are TRBV7-5 and TRBJ2-7; the table's D call of TRBD2 was not tested on the DNA. TRBV7-5 constitutes a pseudogene. The CDR3 is 11 amino acids. The CDR3 DNA reads as TGTGTCAGAAGCCCCCGCTACGAGCAGTACTTC. Protein sequence: CVRSPRYEQYF.

The chain joins TRBV19 to TRBJ1-1; 9 bases map to TRBD1. V lost 2 bases and J lost 0; bases outside the gene matches: 4. The CDR3 length is 16 residues. Germline V CDR1 and CDR2: LNHDA, SQIVND (reference sequence). The CDR3 sequence is CASSIITGGMNTEAFF. In nucleotides, the CDR3 is TGTGCCAGTAGTATAATAACAGGGGGCATGAACACTGAAGCTTTCTTT.

This chain uses TRBV29-1 with TRBJ1-1; D unclear. The germline V gene encodes CDR1 SQVTM and CDR2 ANQGSEA. V was cut by 5 bases and J by 6 bases, with 10 bases left in between. CDR3 length: 11 amino acids. This CDR3 is CSVRGSAEAFF. DNA of the CDR3: TGCAGCGTTCGGGGAAGCGCTGAAGCTTTCTTT.